The sequence of this TCR beta chain was determined in a study of vaccination and CD4 T cells after COVID-19. Once obtained from cultured CD4+ T cells, the DNA was sequenced using the Oncomine TCR Beta short-read assay. MiXCR was run by TCRdb on the PCR reads, yielding one entry per CDR3 protein. The data show 10,000 or so distinct CDR3 sequences, approximately 64% seen once. Treatment reported: roughly 11-day PBMC culture with coronavirus spike peptide pools or control peptides (ViraFEST assay). First, ViraFEST expanded antigen-specific T cells with peptide pools, and next it sequenced the TCRs. CDR1 and CDR2 from the germline V gene are LGHNA and YNFKEQ. The CDR3 consists of 14 residues. V was clipped by 7 bases and J by 5 bases, with 17 bases between them. Concerning this clonotype itself: The antigen remains unidentified.

V gene TRBV4-2 combines with J gene TRBJ1-1; D is ambiguous. The specimen was CD4+ T cells from blood, cultured in vitro. The sequence derives from a human donor who had recovered from COVID-19. Here the CDR3 DNA reads TGTGCCAGCACCCCCGGGGATTCGTGGACTGAAGCTTTCTTT. Protein product: CASTPGDSWTEAFF.